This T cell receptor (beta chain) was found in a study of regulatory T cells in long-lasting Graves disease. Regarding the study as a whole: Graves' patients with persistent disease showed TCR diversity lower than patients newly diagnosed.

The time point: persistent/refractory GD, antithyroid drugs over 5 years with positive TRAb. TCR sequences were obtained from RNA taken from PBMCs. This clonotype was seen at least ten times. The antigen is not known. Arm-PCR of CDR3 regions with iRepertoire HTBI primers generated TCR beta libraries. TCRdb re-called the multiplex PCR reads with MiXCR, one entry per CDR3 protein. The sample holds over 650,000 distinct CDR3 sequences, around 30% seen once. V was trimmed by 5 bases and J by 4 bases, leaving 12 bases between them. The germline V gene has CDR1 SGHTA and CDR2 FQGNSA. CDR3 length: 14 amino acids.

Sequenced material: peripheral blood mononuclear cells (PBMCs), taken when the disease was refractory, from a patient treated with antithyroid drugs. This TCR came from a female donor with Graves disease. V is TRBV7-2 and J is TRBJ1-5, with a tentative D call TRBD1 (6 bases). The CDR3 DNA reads TGTGCCAGCAGCGCCGGGACACCTAATCAGCCCCAGCATTTT. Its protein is CASSAGTPNQPQHF. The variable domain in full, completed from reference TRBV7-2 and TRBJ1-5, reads GAGVSQSPSNKVTEKGKDVELRCDPISGHTALYWYRQSLGQGLEFLIYFQGNSAPDKSGLPSDRFSAERTGGSVSTLTIQRTQQEDSAVYLCASSAGTPNQPQHFGDGTRLSIL.